Described below is a single T cell receptor (beta chain) sequence and its context. Its antigen is still unknown. No much larger clonotype is one base removed from it; base qualities were not supplied. A single peripheral blood draw of about 116 mL on average was collected from each donor into heparinised tubes. A BD FACSAria II was used to sort naive, central memory, regulatory and stem cell-like memory CD4+ T cells with a panel that included CD45RO, CCR7, CD25, CD127, CD95 and CD27. All sorted populations exceeded 95% purity. Right away, PBMCs were isolated by Lymphoprep density gradient centrifugation and were stained directly, with no culture step. To minimize batch effects, samples were stained and sorted in pairs, one healthy donor with one patient per experiment. These data belong to a study of beta chain features in type 1 diabetes (dated by TCRdb to 2016 to 2019). In the study overall: Mean age, gender distribution, total cell number and subset yield did not differ between patients and healthy donors. A total of 90 million to 120 million sorted cells were examined across all samples, and a strong correlation was observed between cell number per subset and RNA yield. The study compared TCRB repertoires of sorted circulating CD4+ T cell subsets between recently diagnosed type 1 diabetes patients and matched healthy donors. Whereas all 30 or so donors provided naive and central memory subsets, regulatory and stem cell-like memory subsets were isolated from just 8 patients and roughly 8 healthy donors.

The V end loses 1 base and the J end loses 3 bases, and a stretch of 16 bases separates them. The germline V gene encodes CDR1 SGDLS and CDR2 YYNGEE. The CDR3 starts with the cysteine, ends with the phenylalanine, and has 16 residues. Of the read, only the CDR3 DNA is kept; its 48 bases are in frame from base 1. The entire amount of isolated RNA was reverse transcribed using the High Capacity cDNA Reverse Transcription Kit, so the sequenced TCRB transcripts were expressed ones. Naive, central memory and regulatory T cell samples underwent deep immunoSEQ sequencing, averaging roughly 3.3 million total reads per sample. Sorted cells were lysed in RLT buffer and RNA was extracted with DNase-treated RNeasy Micro or Mini kits, depending on cell number. Each cell subset was processed separately to prevent cross-contamination, with patient and healthy donor samples processed together. Using the immunoSEQ multiplex PCR, TCRB sequences were amplified from cDNA into 87-bp fragments spanning the CDR3 region. Sequencing of the amplicons was performed on the Illumina HiSeq platform. The paper's processing steps were these. Synthetic template baselines were used to correct PCR bias computationally, reads within Hamming distance 2 were collapsed, and singletons that could not be merged were discarded. By aligning reads against IMGT, V, D and J genes, CDR3 length, and insertions or deletions at six rearrangement sites were assigned. Within each subset, clonotype counts were normalized to sorted cell number, after which true diversity and Gini coefficients were computed with the tcR R package. Repertoire sharing was quantified using the overlap coefficient calculated on TCRB nucleotide sequences. Not all clones reach the TCRdb copy of this immuneACCESS table, which keeps in-frame sequences only. Checked studies attribute under half of the gap to unresolved V genes and leave the rest unexplained. The V and J calls and clone size come from that table; D and trimming were worked out from the DNA. The sample contains fewer than 200,000 clones, less than 15% of them found a single time. The ten biggest clones cover around 0.63% of the sample.

Paper-wide results and their limitations: Because cDNA was sequenced instead of genomic DNA, activated cells with high expression could be over-represented, although the groups did not differ in activation or CD3 levels. Because the HLA sub-analyses included only small numbers of individuals, any influence of HLA type on TCRB rearrangement was left unresolved. Shorter templates might have been favored by PCR, but patient and control samples were amplified and corrected together, so both groups would have been affected equally by any skew. Naive, central memory and regulatory TCRB repertoires appeared more similar among patients than among healthy donors. At VDJ recombination sites, patients with type 1 diabetes made fewer insertions and deleted more nucleotides, a pattern implying thymic rearrangement abnormalities. In all four CD4+ subsets, TCRB CDR3 length was moderately but significantly shorter in type 1 diabetes patients.

Rearrangement joined TRBV9 to TRBJ2-5; a weak D assignment points to TRBD1 (6 bases agree). Input material: central memory CD4+ T cells from blood. The clonotype originates from a woman in her late teens or twenties in good health. Here is the DNA: TGTGCCAGCAGCGTATTCGACCGGGACAACAAAGAGACCCAGTACTTC. This sequence encodes CASSVFDRDNKETQYF.